The T cell receptor beta chain under discussion was sequenced for a study of blood T cell repertoires in COVID-19. Overall study: Specimens from acute and convalescent COVID-19 originated in the United States, Italy and Spain.

The V segment lost 5 bases and the J segment 8 bases; nucleotides outside the gene matches: 5. CDR3 length: 13 residues. Germline loops: CDR1 SGHNT, CDR2 YYREEE (reference sequence). Clones were sequenced by immunoSEQ multiplex PCR, and TCRdb holds only the in-frame ones, with some missing. The sample shows roughly 190,000 clones, about 81% of them seen only once. Donors of Cohort 3 who recovered were those that had two negative PCRs, clearance, or symptom resolution. Sequenced input: PBMCs or T cells enriched from blood (not recorded which). V and J are TRBV5-4 and TRBJ1-2; 11 bases are a match to TRBD1. The sequence came from a young woman who had recovered from COVID-19. The CDR3 nucleotides are TGTGCCAGCAGAGGACAGGGGGCAAGGGGCTACACCTTC. This gives the protein CASRGQGARGYTF.